This T cell receptor beta chain emerged from a study of blood T cell repertoires in COVID-19. Turning to the study itself: The United States, Italy and Spain were the sources of the acute and convalescent COVID-19 samples.

Per the authors' pipeline: Reference gene primer amplification yielded estimated nucleated cell counts. TCRdb's table, derived via immunoSEQ multiplex PCR, lists solely in-frame clones and lacks some. That table is the source of V, J and clone size, and D and trimming were worked out from the DNA. Of some 150,000 clones in the sample, around 81% were seen once. Germline V gene lookup returns CDR1 SGHAT and CDR2 FQNNGV. This CDR3 spans 11 amino acids. V was clipped by 5 bases and J by 8 bases, with 9 bases between them. The specimen sequenced was peripheral blood. This sequence was found in a woman in her sixties with active or convalescent COVID-19. The chain couples TRBV11-2 to TRBJ1-1; a weak D match, TRBD1 (5 bases). The CDR3 bases are TGTGCCAGCAGCGTACAGGTAGAAGCTTTCTTT. Translated: CASSVQVEAFF.